The T cell receptor beta chain under discussion was sequenced for a study of shared clonotypes between healthy human individuals. Study-wide results and caveats: Sorted-subset samples were not fully sequenced, rarefaction indicated.

This clone was detected only once. Its cognate antigen is unknown. Profiling relied on immunoSEQ multiplex PCR, and the TCRdb table lists in-frame clones only, not all of them. The sample has some 790,000 clones, roughly two thirds seen once; the top ten hold around 1.7%. Trimming cost V 1 base and J 2 bases, with 6 bases left between them. The CDR3 has 13 amino acids. Per the germline V gene, CDR1 is SGHRS and CDR2 is YFSETQ. Specimen: memory CD4+ T cells sorted from blood. Specified subset: CD45RA-negative fraction. The J gene is TRBJ1-2, the V gene TRBV5-1; D is possibly TRBD1 (6 bases). This TCR derives from a woman aged 25 to 39 in good health. The CDR3 coding sequence is TGCGCCAGCAGCTTGCAGGGGAACTATGGCTACACCTTC. Translating gives CASSLQGNYGYTF.